The following is a TCR beta chain sequence with its context. This sample is drawn from a study of cytomegalovirus exposure and HLA in healthy donors. The study ran its PCR with 60 Vbeta and 13 Jbeta primers. The protocol was immunoSEQ multiplex PCR, while the TCRdb copy is restricted to in-frame clones and leaves out a portion. There are about 110,000 clones in the sample; 74% occur only once, and around 15% lies in the top ten. Trimming cost V 8 bases and J 9 bases; bases outside gene matches: 17. From germline, CDR1 is KGHSH and CDR2 LQKENI. CDR3 length: 16 amino acids. Sequenced: PBMCs. The sequence derives from a woman aged 40 to 50 in good health and CMV-seropositive. The chain couples TRBV18 to TRBJ1-2, with 11 bases fitting TRBD1. As DNA, the CDR3 is TGTGCCAGCGCCACCATGGGGACAGGGGGATTAGGAAGCTACACCTTC. Translation gives CASATMGTGGLGSYTF.